The 3 T cell receptor beta chains listed next were all sequenced from one sample in a study of T cell responses to AZD1222 COVID-19 vaccine. Here immunoSEQ multiplex PCR was the method, and the copy in TCRdb shows in-frame clones only, minus some. Of some 130,000 clones in the sample, roughly 90% are singletons; the top ten hold roughly 8.9%. The sample here was peripheral blood, taken on day 0 of AZD1222 vaccination. All receptors come from an adult in good health.

The J gene is TRBJ1-2, the V gene TRBV18, with D hard to call. V lost 3 bases, J lost 0 bases, and 5 bases lay in between. This CDR3 has 13 amino acids. Germline CDR1 and CDR2: KGHSH and LQKENI. The CDR3 region has the DNA TGTGCCAGCTCACCGCAGTCTAACTATGGCTACACCTTC. Its translation: CASSPQSNYGYTF.

The rearrangement uses TRBV29-1 and TRBJ2-1, with 10 bases that match TRBD2. The CDR3 covers 14 residues. Germline loops: CDR1 SQVTM, CDR2 ANQGSEA. The CDR3 nucleotides read TGCAGTGGTGCGCCGGGACTAGCGTCCAATGAGCAGTTCTTC. Translating gives CSGAPGLASNEQFF.

The CDR3 here is CASSPPYVQETQYF. The DNA for the CDR3 is TGTGCCAGCAGTCCACCGTACGTCCAAGAGACCCAGTACTTC. The chain is built from TRBV2 and TRBJ2-5; no clear D. CDR1 and CDR2 (germline): SNHLY, FYNNEI. This CDR3 spans 14 amino acids. V was trimmed by 5 bases and J by 1 base, leaving 11 bases between them.